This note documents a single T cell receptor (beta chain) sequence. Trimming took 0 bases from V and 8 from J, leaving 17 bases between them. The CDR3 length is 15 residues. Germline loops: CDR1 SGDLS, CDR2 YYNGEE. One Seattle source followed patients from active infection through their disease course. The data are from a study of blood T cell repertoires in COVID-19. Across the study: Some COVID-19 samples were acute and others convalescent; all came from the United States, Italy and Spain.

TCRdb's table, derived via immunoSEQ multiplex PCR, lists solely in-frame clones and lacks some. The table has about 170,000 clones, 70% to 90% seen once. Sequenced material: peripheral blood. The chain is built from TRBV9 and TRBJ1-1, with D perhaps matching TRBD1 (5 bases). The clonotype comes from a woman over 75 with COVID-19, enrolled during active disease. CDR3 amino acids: CASSVGALSGGEAFF. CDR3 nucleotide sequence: TGTGCCAGCAGCGTAGGGGCCTTATCGGGGGGAGAAGCTTTCTTT.